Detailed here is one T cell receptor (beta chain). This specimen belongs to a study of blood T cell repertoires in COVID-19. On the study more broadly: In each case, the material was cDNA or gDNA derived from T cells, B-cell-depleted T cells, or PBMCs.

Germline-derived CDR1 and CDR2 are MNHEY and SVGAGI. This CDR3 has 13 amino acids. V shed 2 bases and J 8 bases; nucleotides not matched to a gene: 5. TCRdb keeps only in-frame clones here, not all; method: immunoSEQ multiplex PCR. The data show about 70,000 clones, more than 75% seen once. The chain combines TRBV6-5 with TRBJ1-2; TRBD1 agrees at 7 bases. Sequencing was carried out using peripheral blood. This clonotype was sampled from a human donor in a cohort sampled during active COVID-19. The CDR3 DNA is TGTGCCAGCAGTTACGACAGGGCGGACGGCTACACCTTC. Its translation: CASSYDRADGYTF.